The next 32 T cell receptor beta chains were all read from a single sample in a study of cytomegalovirus exposure and HLA in healthy donors. 60 Vbeta and 13 Jbeta primers were used in PCR. Method: immunoSEQ multiplex PCR; TCRdb's copy keeps in-frame clones and lacks some. This table has 37,000 or so clones, roughly 79% appearing once. What was sequenced was PBMCs. Receptors originate from a woman in her forties in good health and CMV-seronegative.

V and J are TRBV10-3 and TRBJ2-1, with D possibly TRBD2 on 5 matching bases. V was clipped by 4 bases and J by 5 bases, with 9 bases between them. Germline CDR1 reads ENHRY; CDR2 reads SYGVKD. There are 13 residues in the CDR3. The CDR3 is CAISGRGNNEQFF. The CDR3 DNA reads TGTGCCATCAGTGGGAGAGGGAACAATGAGCAGTTCTTC.

Here the CDR3 reads CASSDAGAEDEQFF. For the CDR3, the DNA is TGTGCCAGCAGTGATGCAGGGGCGGAGGATGAGCAGTTCTTC. The chain links TRBV2 to TRBJ2-1; perhaps TRBD1 as D (6 bases). With 3 bases removed from V and 8 bases from J, the gap between germline ends came to 14 bases. Looked up from germline, CDR1 is SNHLY and CDR2 is FYNNEI. The CDR3 runs to 14 residues. The full variable domain, its missing parts supplied by reference TRBV2 and TRBJ2-1, is EPEVTQTPSHQVTQMGQEVILRCVPISNHLYFYWYRQILGQKVEFLVSFYNNEISEKSEIFDDQFSVERPDGSNFTLKIRSTKLEDSAMYFCASSDAGAEDEQFFGPGTRLTVL.

About this clone itself: At one boundary the junction diverges from the germline segment, which might be a read error. This chain connects TRBV7-7 to TRBJ2-3; TRBD1 matches 9 bases. The CDR3 is 15 amino acids. CDR1 is SSHAT and CDR2 is FNYEAQ in the germline V gene (reference sequence). The CDR3 DNA reads as TGTGCTAGCAGCTCCGGGACAGGGCGCACAGATACGCAGTATTTT. Protein product: CASSSGTGRTDTQYF.

As concerns this clone: Other DNA sequences within the sample encode an identical CDR3. The chain is built from TRBV18 and TRBJ1-1; D may be TRBD1 (5 bases). The CDR3 runs to 14 residues. The germline gives CDR1 KGHSH, CDR2 LQKENI. V shed 3 bases and J shed 1 base, with 9 bases lying between them. The CDR3 DNA reads as TGTGCCAGCTCACCGGGACTTTCGAACACTGAAGCTTTCTTT. It specifies CASSPGLSNTEAFF.

The CDR3 nucleotides read TGTGCCAGCAGCCTCCCGGGGGGATATGGCTACACCTTC. This sequence encodes CASSLPGGYGYTF. The J gene is TRBJ1-2, the V gene TRBV27, with a possible D match to TRBD1 (5 bases). V shed 6 bases and J shed 5 bases, with 13 bases lying between them. The germline gives CDR1 MNHEY, CDR2 SMNVEV (reference sequence). The CDR3 consists of 13 residues.

J is TRBJ2-2 and V is TRBV28; the match to TRBD2 covers 8 bases. The trim removed 4 bases at V and 1 base at J, leaving 8 bases unmatched. This CDR3 is 17 amino acids long. Germline CDR1 and CDR2: MDHEN and SYDVKM. CDR3: CASSSPPGLGNTGELFF. The CDR3 coding sequence is TGTGCCAGCAGTTCCCCTCCGGGACTAGGGAACACCGGGGAGCTGTTTTTT.

The chain combines TRBV7-3 with TRBJ2-5; D uncertain. In germline, CDR1 is SGHTA, CDR2 FQGTGA. The CDR3 spans 13 residues. The V end was cut by 2 bases, the J end by 1 base, with 5 bases between. The CDR3, as DNA: TGTGCCAGCAGCTTATTAGCCCAAGAGACCCAGTACTTC. Translated: CASSLLAQETQYF. Variable domain in full (rest from reference TRBV7-3 and TRBJ2-5): GAGVSQTPSNKVTEKGKYVELRCDPISGHTALYWYRQSLGQGPEFLIYFQGTGAADDSGLPNDRFFAVRPEGSVSTLKIQRTERGDSAVYLCASSLLAQETQYFGPGTRLLVL.

The rearrangement uses TRBV7-2 and TRBJ2-1; TRBD2 might be the D (7 bases). V lost 5 bases and J lost 8, with 22 bases in between. The CDR3 loop spans 16 amino acids. CDR1 SGHTA and CDR2 FQGNSA come from the germline V gene. In DNA, the CDR3 is TGTGCCAGCAGCCCGGGGGGAGGGGGGGCAAGCGATGAGCAGTTCTTC. It codes for CASSPGGGGASDEQFF.

The V call is TRBV7-2, the J call TRBJ1-3, with D perhaps matching TRBD1 (5 bases). This CDR3 has 17 amino acids. Germline lookup yields CDR1 SGHTA and CDR2 FQGNSA. The V and J ends lost 5 bases and 1 base respectively, with 18 bases between them. The CDR3 reads CASSPKPGAHSGNTIYF. The CDR3 DNA is TGTGCCAGCAGCCCAAAACCTGGGGCACATTCTGGAAACACCATATATTTT.

This chain joins TRBV29-1 and TRBJ1-1; 8 nucleotides agree with TRBD1. This CDR3 region has 15 residues. The V and J ends lost 7 bases and 2 bases, in that order; junction bases with no gene match: 12. Germline CDR1 is SQVTM and CDR2 is ANQGSEA. CDR3 DNA: TGCAGCGCTAGAACAGGGGGGGCCGGAAACACTGAAGCTTTCTTT. Its translation: CSARTGGAGNTEAFF.

This clone was counted between two and nine times. The chain has TRBV6-1 and TRBJ2-2; D gene ambiguous. The germline V gene has CDR1 MNHNS and CDR2 SASEGT. V lost 4 bases and J lost 6, with 6 bases in between. The CDR3 extends over 12 amino acids. For the CDR3, the DNA is TGTGCCAGCAGTGTTCTATCCGGGGAGCTGTTTTTT. This codes for CASSVLSGELFF.

In this sample, this clone turned up a few times. V usage is TRBV7-9 and J usage is TRBJ2-7, with D perhaps matching TRBD1 (6 bases). The germline V gene has CDR1 SEHNR and CDR2 FQNEAQ (reference sequence). The CDR3 is made up of 16 amino acids. Trimming cost V 4 bases and J 2 bases, with 18 bases left between them. CDR3 loop: CASSYHDRYLAYEQYF. The DNA for the CDR3 is TGTGCCAGCAGCTACCACGACAGGTACTTGGCCTACGAGCAGTACTTC.

This clone was picked up a small number of times. At the DNA level, this CDR3 is encoded by other sequences in the same sample as well. The V and J genes are TRBV5-4 and TRBJ2-3; a possible D gene is TRBD1 (5 bases). Germline CDR1 reads SGHNT; CDR2 reads YYREEE (reference sequence). V dropped 1 base and J dropped 4 bases, with 7 bases sitting between them. The CDR3 is 13 amino acids. CDR3 loop: CASSLWGADTQYF. The CDR3 coding sequence is TGTGCCAGCAGCTTGTGGGGCGCAGATACGCAGTATTTT.

The chain recombines TRBV5-4 with TRBJ1-6; weak D call: TRBD1 (6 bases). The CDR3 sequence is 15 residues long. Trimming removed 4 bases at V and 6 bases at J, with 14 bases between. Germline V CDR1 and CDR2: SGHNT, YYREEE (reference sequence). DNA of the CDR3: TGTGCCAGCAGCCCGTCAGGGGCAACTAATTCACCCCTCCACTTT. As protein: CASSPSGATNSPLHF. The variable domain in full, completed from reference TRBV5-4 and TRBJ1-6, reads ETGVTQSPTHLIKTRGQQVTLRCSSQSGHNTVSWYQQALGQGPQFIFQYYREEENGRGNFPPRFSGLQFPNYSSELNVNALELDDSALYLCASSPSGATNSPLHFGNGTRLTVT.

The rearrangement links TRBV5-4 to TRBJ2-1, with 10 bases fitting TRBD2. V lost 6 bases to trimming and J lost 2 bases; unmatched junction nucleotides: 2. CDR1 and CDR2 (germline): SGHNT, YYREEE (reference sequence). This CDR3 is built from 14 residues. Written as DNA, the CDR3 is TGTGCCAGCAACAGCGGGGGGGCCTACAATGAGCAGTTCTTC. Translation gives CASNSGGAYNEQFF. Full variable domain (rest looked up from reference TRBV5-4 and TRBJ2-1): ETGVTQSPTHLIKTRGQQVTLRCSSQSGHNTVSWYQQALGQGPQFIFQYYREEENGRGNFPPRFSGLQFPNYSSELNVNALELDDSALYLCASNSGGAYNEQFFGPGTRLTVL.

The J gene is TRBJ1-4, the V gene TRBV2; 7 positions agree with TRBD1. The CDR3 covers 15 residues. CDR1 is SNHLY and CDR2 is FYNNEI in the germline V gene. V was clipped by 7 bases and J by 3 bases; unmatched bases: 8. Written as DNA, the CDR3 is TGTGCCAGCAATACCCCCGGGACAGCTAATGAAAAACTGTTTTTT. Translation: CASNTPGTANEKLFF. The full variable domain, in which reference TRBV2 and TRBJ1-4 provide the parts outside the CDR3, is EPEVTQTPSHQVTQMGQEVILRCVPISNHLYFYWYRQILGQKVEFLVSFYNNEISEKSEIFDDQFSVERPDGSNFTLKIRSTKLEDSAMYFCASNTPGTANEKLFFGSGTQLSVL.

The V and J genes are TRBV5-1 and TRBJ2-7, with TRBD2 identical over 15 bases. V dropped 0 bases and J dropped 2; count of bases not matched to a gene: 9. The germline CDR1 and CDR2 sequences are SGHRS and YFSETQ. This CDR3 contains 19 residues. The CDR3 DNA is TGCGCCAGCAGCTTGGGCCAAGGGACTAGCGGGGGGCTAACCTACGAGCAGTACTTC. It codes for CASSLGQGTSGGLTYEQYF. The full variable domain, completed using reference TRBV5-1 and TRBJ2-7, is KAGVTQTPRYLIKTRGQQVTLSCSPISGHRSVSWYQQTPGQGLQFLFEYFSETQRNKGNFPGRFSGRQFSNSRSEMNVSTLELGDSALYLCASSLGQGTSGGLTYEQYFGPGTRLTVT.

V and J are TRBV6-5 and TRBJ1-2, with D tentatively TRBD1 (5 bases). This CDR3 contains 14 residues. V was cut by 5 bases and J by 7 bases, with 17 bases left in between. Germline-derived CDR1 and CDR2 are MNHEY and SVGAGI. CDR3 sequence: CASSTYQGVSGYTF. The CDR3 DNA follows: TGTGCCAGCAGTACTTATCAAGGGGTCAGTGGCTACACCTTC.

This clone was counted a single time. The CDR3 here is CASSLQNEKLFF. The DNA for the CDR3 is TGCGCCAGCAGCTTGCAGAATGAAAAACTGTTTTTT. The chain combines TRBV5-1 with TRBJ1-4; D uncertain. Germline V gene lookup returns CDR1 SGHRS and CDR2 YFSETQ. This CDR3 comprises 12 residues. Trimming shortened V by 1 base and J by 5 bases, and 3 bases separated the two germline ends. Combining the CDR3 with reference TRBV5-1 and TRBJ1-4 gives the whole variable domain KAGVTQTPRYLIKTRGQQVTLSCSPISGHRSVSWYQQTPGQGLQFLFEYFSETQRNKGNFPGRFSGRQFSNSRSEMNVSTLELGDSALYLCASSLQNEKLFFGSGTQLSVL.

The genes are TRBV7-2 and TRBJ1-5, with a weak D call TRBD1 (5 bases). The CDR3 runs 16 residues. Trimming cost V 5 bases and J 4 bases, with 18 bases left between them. From germline, CDR1 is SGHTA and CDR2 FQGNSA. CDR3 sequence: CASSAYHMGGNQPQHF. The CDR3 nucleotides read TGTGCCAGCAGCGCATACCACATGGGGGGAAATCAGCCCCAGCATTTT. Together with reference TRBV7-2 and TRBJ1-5, the CDR3 gives the full variable domain: GAGVSQSPSNKVTEKGKDVELRCDPISGHTALYWYRQSLGQGLEFLIYFQGNSAPDKSGLPSDRFSAERTGGSVSTLTIQRTQQEDSAVYLCASSAYHMGGNQPQHFGDGTRLSIL.

This chain links TRBV5-1 with TRBJ1-4; perhaps TRBD1 as D (5 bases). The CDR3 is 16 residues long. Per the germline V gene, CDR1 is SGHRS and CDR2 is YFSETQ. Deletions cut 0 bases from V and 3 bases from J, with 12 bases between. The CDR3 region is CASSLGVGHSNEKLFF. CDR3 nucleotides: TGCGCCAGCAGCTTGGGAGTGGGGCATTCTAATGAAAAACTGTTTTTT.

The chain links TRBV28 to TRBJ1-5; D remains unclear. Per the germline V gene, CDR1 is MDHEN and CDR2 is SYDVKM. Trimming removed 5 bases at V and 4 bases at J, with 6 bases between. This CDR3 is built from 12 residues. CDR3 in amino acids: CASSLLNQPQHF. The DNA of the CDR3 is TGTGCCAGCAGTCTCTTAAATCAGCCCCAGCATTTT.

V and J are TRBV29-1 and TRBJ2-5; a possible D gene is TRBD2 (5 bases). This CDR3 contains 15 residues. Per germline, CDR1 SQVTM and CDR2 ANQGSEA. Trimming left V 0 bases short and J 4 bases short, with 15 bases between. DNA for the CDR3: TGCAGCGTTGAAGAAGGGAGCAGGTGGGCAGAGACCCAGTACTTC. Amino acid sequence: CSVEEGSRWAETQYF. The entire variable domain, with the rest obtained from reference TRBV29-1 and TRBJ2-5, is as follows: SAVISQKPSRDICQRGTSLTIQCQVDSQVTMMFWYRQQPGQSLTLIATANQGSEATYESGFVIDKFPISRPNLTFSTLTVSNMSPEDSSIYLCSVEEGSRWAETQYFGPGTRLLVL.

This clone was seen once. The chain recombines TRBV6-1 with TRBJ2-1; TRBD1 is a possible D gene (5 bases). This CDR3 is 13 amino acids long. The V end was cut by 10 bases, the J end by 8 bases, with 18 bases between. Germline V gene lookup returns CDR1 MNHNS and CDR2 SASEGT. The CDR3 nucleotides are TGTGCCACCACCCGCTATCAGGGTGATGAGCAGTTCTTC. Its protein is CATTRYQGDEQFF.

The chain uses TRBV5-1 and TRBJ2-2; D possibly corresponds to TRBD2 (6 bases). The CDR3 is made up of 15 amino acids. Germline lookup yields CDR1 SGHRS and CDR2 YFSETQ. Trimming shortened V by 0 bases and J by 8 bases, and 14 bases separated the two germline ends. The CDR3 nucleotides read TGCGCCAGCAGCTTGGTGGGGGGAGCACCAGGGGAGCTGTTTTTT. Translation gives CASSLVGGAPGELFF.

This clone has just one count. The J gene is TRBJ2-5, the V gene TRBV5-4, with TRBD2 as a possible D gene (6 bases). V lost 4 bases and J 0 bases, leaving 16 bases between the germline ends. Germline CDR1 and CDR2: SGHNT and YYREEE (reference sequence). The CDR3 has 16 residues. The CDR3 loop reads CASSTSASEYQETQYF. DNA of the CDR3: TGTGCCAGCAGCACCTCGGCTAGCGAGTACCAAGAGACCCAGTACTTC. The variable domain in full, with the rest retrieved from reference TRBV5-4 and TRBJ2-5, is ETGVTQSPTHLIKTRGQQVTLRCSSQSGHNTVSWYQQALGQGPQFIFQYYREEENGRGNFPPRFSGLQFPNYSSELNVNALELDDSALYLCASSTSASEYQETQYFGPGTRLLVL.

V and J are TRBV5-4 and TRBJ2-2; 9 bases map to TRBD2. Germline V gene sequence: CDR1 SGHNT, CDR2 YYREEE (reference sequence). CDR3 length: 16 residues. V lost 3 bases to trimming and J lost 8 bases; unmatched junction nucleotides: 11. This CDR3 is CASSSGGSGGAGELFF. For the CDR3, the DNA is TGTGCCAGCAGCTCGGGGGGTAGCGGGGGAGCTGGGGAGCTGTTTTTT.

The V gene is TRBV5-1, the J gene TRBJ2-5; 10 bases align to TRBD2. V was pared by 0 bases and J by 5 bases, with 10 bases of the junction left unmatched. CDR3 length: 17 residues. Germline V lookup: CDR1 SGHRS, CDR2 YFSETQ. The CDR3 is CASSLASGGPKRETQYF. The DNA of the CDR3 is TGCGCCAGCAGCTTGGCTAGCGGGGGCCCGAAACGGGAGACCCAGTACTTC.

J is TRBJ1-1 and V is TRBV9, with a possible D match to TRBD1 (6 bases). The length of the CDR3 is 14 residues. The V and J ends lost 4 bases and 5 bases respectively, with 15 bases between them. The V gene's germline CDR1 is SGDLS and CDR2 YYNGEE. CDR3 protein: CASSPQGGKTEAFF. CDR3 bases: TGTGCCAGCAGCCCACAGGGAGGGAAAACTGAAGCTTTCTTT.

The gene calls are TRBV15 and TRBJ2-1; 10 nucleotides line up with TRBD1. This CDR3 spans 15 amino acids. J gave up 2 bases and V 4 bases, and 2 bases lay outside the gene matches. The V gene's germline CDR1 is LNHNV and CDR2 YYDKDF (reference sequence). CDR3 protein: CATSKDRGPYNEQFF. The CDR3 DNA is TGTGCCACCAGCAAAGACAGGGGGCCCTACAATGAGCAGTTCTTC.

The gene calls are TRBV6-1 and TRBJ2-7; possible D gene TRBD2, 5 bases. Trimming removed 3 bases from V and 3 bases from J, with 6 bases in between. The V gene's germline CDR1 is MNHNS and CDR2 SASEGT. The CDR3 runs to 12 residues. The chain's CDR3 is CASSEAGYEQYF. The CDR3, as DNA: TGTGCCAGCAGTGAGGCGGGCTACGAGCAGTACTTC.

The chain links TRBV6-1 to TRBJ1-1; D is uncertain. This CDR3 comprises 13 residues. Germline V CDR1 and CDR2: MNHNS, SASEGT. V gave up 7 bases and J gave up 3 bases, with 12 bases separating them. The CDR3 reads CASILVQYTEAFF. CDR3 coding DNA: TGTGCCAGCATCTTGGTACAGTACACTGAAGCTTTCTTT.